This T cell receptor beta chain emerged from a study of T cell changes during pregnancy in multiple sclerosis. TCRdb keeps only in-frame clones here, not all; method: immunoSEQ multiplex PCR. The table records roughly 84,000 clones, approximately 92% of them present only once. V trimming: 4 bases; J trimming: 4 bases; junction bases outside the gene matches: 5. The CDR3 totals 14 residues. Germline CDR1 and CDR2: SGHRS and YFSETQ. The sequence was collected from a female donor in good health, enrolled as a control in a pregnancy study. Material: peripheral blood, obtained in the third trimester of pregnancy. The V call is TRBV5-1, the J call TRBJ2-7; 10 bases fit TRBD2. CDR3 sequence (DNA): TGCGCCAGCAGCGTCGGGACTAGCGTTTACGAGCAGTACTTC. Its translation is CASSVGTSVYEQYF.